This T cell receptor (beta chain) was captured by sequencing in a study of blood T cell repertoires in COVID-19. The data were produced by immunoSEQ multiplex PCR, yet TCRdb's version contains in-frame clones alone and is incomplete. The data show a few hundred thousand clones, 85% seen once. Germline loops: CDR1 KGHSH, CDR2 LQKENI. The CDR3 runs 18 residues. Trimming removed 2 bases from V and 8 bases from J, with 25 bases in between. This clonotype was obtained from a woman between 45 and 60 years old who had recovered from COVID-19. The V gene is TRBV18, the J gene TRBJ1-5; a possible D gene is TRBD1 (5 bases). Sequencing used PBMCs or T cells enriched from blood (not recorded which). The CDR3 protein is CASSPAFVVTGGREPQHF. The CDR3 DNA reads as TGTGCCAGCTCACCAGCCTTTGTAGTCACAGGCGGCCGCGAGCCCCAGCATTTT.